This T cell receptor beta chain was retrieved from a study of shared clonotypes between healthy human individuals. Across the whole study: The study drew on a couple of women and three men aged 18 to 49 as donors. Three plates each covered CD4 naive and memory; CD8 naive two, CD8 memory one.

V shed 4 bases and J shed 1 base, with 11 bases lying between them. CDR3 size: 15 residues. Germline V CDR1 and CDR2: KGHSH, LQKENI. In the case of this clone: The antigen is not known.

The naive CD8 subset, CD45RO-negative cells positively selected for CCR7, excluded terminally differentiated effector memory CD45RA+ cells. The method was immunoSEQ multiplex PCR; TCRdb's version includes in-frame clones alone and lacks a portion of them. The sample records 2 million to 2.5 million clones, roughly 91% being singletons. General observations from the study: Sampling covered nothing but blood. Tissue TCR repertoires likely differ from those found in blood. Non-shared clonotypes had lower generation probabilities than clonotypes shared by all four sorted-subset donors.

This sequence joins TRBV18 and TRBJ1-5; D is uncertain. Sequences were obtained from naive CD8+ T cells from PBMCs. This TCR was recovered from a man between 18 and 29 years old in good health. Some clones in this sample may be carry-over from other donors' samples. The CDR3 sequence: CASSLEGMSNQPQHF. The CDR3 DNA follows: TGTGCCAGCTCACTGGAGGGTATGAGCAATCAGCCCCAGCATTTT.